This T cell receptor (beta chain) came from a study of technical replicates of blood from a handful of donors. Germline V CDR1 and CDR2: SQVTM, ANQGSEA. CDR3 size: 15 residues. Trimming removed 1 base at V and 1 base at J, with 14 bases between. Measured with immunoSEQ multiplex PCR; TCRdb has only the in-frame clones, and not every one. Of tens of thousands of clones listed, 80% to 95% were seen once; the top ten hold roughly 0.36%. Sequences were obtained from T cells isolated from PBMCs. V and J are TRBV29-1 and TRBJ2-7, with TRBD1 as a possible D gene (6 bases). The TCR originated in a human donor in good health. In DNA, the CDR3 is TGCAGCGTTGAAGCGCTAGGGACAAATTCCTACGAGCAGTACTTC. This sequence encodes CSVEALGTNSYEQYF.